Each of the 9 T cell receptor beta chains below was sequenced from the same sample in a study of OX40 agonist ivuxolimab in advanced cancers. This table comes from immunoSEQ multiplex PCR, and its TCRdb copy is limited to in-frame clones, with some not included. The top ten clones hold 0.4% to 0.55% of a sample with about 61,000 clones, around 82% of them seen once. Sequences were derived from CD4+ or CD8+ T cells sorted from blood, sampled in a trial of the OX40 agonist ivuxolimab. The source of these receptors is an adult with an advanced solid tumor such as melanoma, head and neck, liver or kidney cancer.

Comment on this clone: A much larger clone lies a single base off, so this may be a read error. CDR3 loop: CASSFTTGELFF. CDR3 sequence (DNA): TGTGCCAGCAGCTTTACCACCGGGGAGCTGTTTTTT. This chain connects TRBV7-3 to TRBJ2-2, with D unclear. The CDR3 runs 12 residues. The V end lost 3 bases, the J end lost 4 bases, and 3 bases lay between the germline ends. Germline lookup yields CDR1 SGHTA and CDR2 FQGTGA. Variable domain in full (rest from reference TRBV7-3 and TRBJ2-2): GAGVSQTPSNKVTEKGKYVELRCDPISGHTALYWYRQSLGQGPEFLIYFQGTGAADDSGLPNDRFFAVRPEGSVSTLKIQRTERGDSAVYLCASSFTTGELFFGEGSRLTVL.

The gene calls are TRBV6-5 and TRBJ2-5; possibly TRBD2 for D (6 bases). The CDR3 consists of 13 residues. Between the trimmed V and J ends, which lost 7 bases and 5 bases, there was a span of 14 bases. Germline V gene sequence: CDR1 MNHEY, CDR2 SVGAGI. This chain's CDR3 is CASNQGGRETQYF. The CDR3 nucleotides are TGTGCCAGCAATCAGGGAGGCCGGGAGACCCAGTACTTC.

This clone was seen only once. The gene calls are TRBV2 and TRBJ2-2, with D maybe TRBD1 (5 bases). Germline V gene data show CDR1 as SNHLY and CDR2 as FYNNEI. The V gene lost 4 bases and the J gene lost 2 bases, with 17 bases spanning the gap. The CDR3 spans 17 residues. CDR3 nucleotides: TGTGCCAGCAGTGGCTCAGGGTCGGTATTAAACACCGGGGAGCTGTTTTTT. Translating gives CASSGSGSVLNTGELFF. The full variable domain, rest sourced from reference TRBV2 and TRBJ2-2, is EPEVTQTPSHQVTQMGQEVILRCVPISNHLYFYWYRQILGQKVEFLVSFYNNEISEKSEIFDDQFSVERPDGSNFTLKIRSTKLEDSAMYFCASSGSGSVLNTGELFFGEGSRLTVL.

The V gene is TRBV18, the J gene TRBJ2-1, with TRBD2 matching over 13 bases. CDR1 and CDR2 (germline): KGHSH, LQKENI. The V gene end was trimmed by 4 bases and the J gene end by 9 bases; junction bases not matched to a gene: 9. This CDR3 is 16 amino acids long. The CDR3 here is CASSLGLAGRVVEQFF. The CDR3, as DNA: TGTGCCAGCTCACTGGGACTAGCGGGGAGAGTGGTTGAGCAGTTCTTC. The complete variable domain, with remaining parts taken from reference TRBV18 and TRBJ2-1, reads NAGVMQNPRHLVRRRGQEARLRCSPMKGHSHVYWYRQLPEEGLKFMVYLQKENIIDESGMPKERFSAEFPKEGPSILRIQQVVRGDSAAYFCASSLGLAGRVVEQFFGPGTRLTVL.

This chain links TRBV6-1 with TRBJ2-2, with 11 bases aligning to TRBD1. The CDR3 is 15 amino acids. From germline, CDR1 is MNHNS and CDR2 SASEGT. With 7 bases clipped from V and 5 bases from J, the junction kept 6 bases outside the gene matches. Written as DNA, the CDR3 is TGTGCCAGCACCCAGGACAGGGGGCGGACCGGGGAGCTGTTTTTT. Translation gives CASTQDRGRTGELFF.

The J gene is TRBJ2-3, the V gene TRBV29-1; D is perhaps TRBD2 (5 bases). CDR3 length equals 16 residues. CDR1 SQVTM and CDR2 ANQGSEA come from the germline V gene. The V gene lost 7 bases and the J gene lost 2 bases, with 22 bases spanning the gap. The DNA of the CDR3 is TGCAGCGCCTCCCTTCGGGAAGAGCTTACCACAGATACGCAGTATTTT. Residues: CSASLREELTTDTQYF.

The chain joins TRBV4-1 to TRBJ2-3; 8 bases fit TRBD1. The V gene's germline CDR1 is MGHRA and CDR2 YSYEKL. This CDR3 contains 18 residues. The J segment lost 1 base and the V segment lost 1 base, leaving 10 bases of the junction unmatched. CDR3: CASSQVTPDRVGTDTQYF. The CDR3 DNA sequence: TGCGCCAGCAGCCAAGTCACTCCGGACAGGGTGGGCACAGATACGCAGTATTTT.

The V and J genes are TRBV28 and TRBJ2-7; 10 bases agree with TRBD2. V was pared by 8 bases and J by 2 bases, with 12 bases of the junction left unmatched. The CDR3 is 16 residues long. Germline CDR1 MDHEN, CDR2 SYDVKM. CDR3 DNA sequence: TGTGCCAGCGTCGAGGTGCGTGGGACTAGCGCCTACGAGCAGTACTTC. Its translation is CASVEVRGTSAYEQYF.

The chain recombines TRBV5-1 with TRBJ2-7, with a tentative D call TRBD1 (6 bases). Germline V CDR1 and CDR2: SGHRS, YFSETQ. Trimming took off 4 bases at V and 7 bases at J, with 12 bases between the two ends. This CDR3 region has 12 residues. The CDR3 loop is CASSPGQWEQYF. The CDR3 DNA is TGCGCCAGCAGCCCTGGACAGTGGGAGCAGTACTTC. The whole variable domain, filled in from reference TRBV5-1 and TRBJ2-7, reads KAGVTQTPRYLIKTRGQQVTLSCSPISGHRSVSWYQQTPGQGLQFLFEYFSETQRNKGNFPGRFSGRQFSNSRSEMNVSTLELGDSALYLCASSPGQWEQYFGPGTRLTVT.